These T cell receptor beta chains were read from a single sample in a study of cytomegalovirus exposure and HLA in healthy donors. Repertoires were generated with immunoSEQ multiplex PCR, while TCRdb's copy carries only in-frame clones and drops some. The sample records about 150,000 clones, about 85% being singletons. The specimen was PBMCs. The receptors stem from a young woman in good health and CMV-seronegative. Each CDR3 is given with its conserved first and last residue. A D gene is named only where the DNA matches it firmly. Where a row states a size, it is once, few, many or the class of an expanded clone; other rows omit it.

v_gene	j_gene	abundance	d_gene	CDR3aa	CDR3nt
TRBV6-5	TRBJ2-1	.	.	CASSYRLENNEQFF	TGTGCCAGCAGTTATAGGCTGGAGAACAATGAGCAGTTCTTC
TRBV5-6	TRBJ1-5	.	TRBD1	CASSPGQGGQPQHF	TGTGCCAGCAGCCCGGGACAGGGAGGTCAGCCCCAGCATTTT
TRBV11-2	TRBJ1-4	once	.	CASSLSGGDEKLFF	TGTGCCAGCAGCTTGAGTGGCGGGGATGAAAAACTGTTTTTT
TRBV23-1	TRBJ1-5	.	.	CASSLNQPQHF	TGCGCCAGCAGTCTAAATCAGCCCCAGCATTTT
TRBV29-1	TRBJ2-3	once	TRBD1	CSVGTGGTDTQYF	TGCAGCGTCGGGACAGGGGGCACAGATACGCAGTATTTT
TRBV6-1	TRBJ1-2	.	.	CASSPPEQRVGGYTF	TGTGCCAGCAGCCCCCCAGAACAGCGGGTTGGGGGCTACACCTTC
TRBV10-3	TRBJ2-7	.	.	CAISESAQPGNF	TGTGCCATCAGTGAGTCGGCACAGCCCGGCAACTTC
TRBV15	TRBJ1-2	.	.	CATSRGGTQGQGNGGYTF	TGTGCCACCAGCAGAGGCGGGACCCAAGGCCAGGGTAATGGCGGCTACACCTTC
TRBV9	TRBJ2-5	.	TRBD2	CASSVTSGGTWETQYF	TGTGCCAGCAGCGTTACTAGCGGGGGGACCTGGGAGACCCAGTACTTC
TRBV11-1	TRBJ2-1	.	.	CASSLGRVGGLDEQFF	TGTGCCAGCAGCTTAGGCCGTGTCGGGGGGCTCGATGAGCAGTTCTTC
TRBV10-3	TRBJ2-7	.	.	CAIKSTEAPYEQYF	TGTGCCATCAAGTCGACAGAAGCCCCCTACGAGCAGTACTTC
TRBV6-6	TRBJ2-1	.	.	CASLAASSYNEQFF	TGTGCCAGCCTAGCCGCCAGCTCCTACAATGAGCAGTTCTTC
TRBV7-8	TRBJ1-5	.	.	CASSLAEHSNQPQHF	TGTGCCAGCAGCTTAGCGGAGCATAGCAATCAGCCCCAGCATTTT
TRBV27	TRBJ2-7	.	TRBD2	CASSPWAGGLYEQYF	TGTGCCAGCAGCCCTTGGGCGGGAGGTCTGTACGAGCAGTACTTC
TRBV28	TRBJ2-1	once	.	CASSPRAWKEEQFF	TGTGCCAGCAGCCCGAGGGCTTGGAAAGAAGAGCAGTTCTTC
TRBV14	TRBJ1-6	.	.	CASSPISGYSPLHF	TGTGCCAGCAGTCCTATCTCAGGATATTCACCCCTCCACTTT
TRBV9	TRBJ2-1	.	.	CASSPRDRTYNEQFF	TGTGCCAGCAGCCCGCGGGATCGCACCTACAATGAGCAGTTCTTC
TRBV28	TRBJ2-2	.	.	CASSLLPGAGELFF	TGTGCCAGCAGTTTATTACCGGGAGCCGGGGAGCTGTTTTTT
TRBV5-4	TRBJ2-7	.	TRBD1	CASSLGQGAREQYF	TGTGCCAGCAGCTTGGGACAGGGGGCTCGTGAGCAGTACTTC
TRBV7-8	TRBJ1-6	.	TRBD1	CASSSLGTGGASPLHF	TGTGCCAGCAGCTCCCTCGGGACAGGGGGCGCGTCACCCCTCCACTTT
TRBV27	TRBJ2-5	.	TRBD2	CASSLGGREGETQYF	TGTGCCAGCAGTTTAGGCGGGCGGGAGGGAGAGACCCAGTACTTC
TRBV4-3	TRBJ1-2	.	TRBD1	CASSQAEGQDYGYTF	TGCGCCAGCAGCCAAGCCGAGGGACAGGACTATGGCTACACCTTC
TRBV29-1	TRBJ2-1	.	TRBD2	CSGDYSNNEQFF	TGCAGCGGGGACTATTCGAACAATGAGCAGTTCTTC
TRBV30	TRBJ2-3	.	.	CAWSAASVPDTQYF	TGTGCCTGGAGTGCGGCTAGCGTTCCAGATACGCAGTATTTT
TRBV5-8	TRBJ2-7	.	TRBD1	CAGSRTGAYEQYF	TGTGCCGGGAGCCGGACAGGGGCTTACGAGCAGTACTTC
TRBV18	TRBJ2-5	.	TRBD1	CASSPGTGQETQYF	TGTGCCAGCTCACCTGGGACAGGCCAAGAGACCCAGTACTTC
TRBV5-1	TRBJ2-1	.	.	CASRGAGADNEQFF	TGCGCCAGCAGAGGGGCAGGGGCAGACAATGAGCAGTTCTTC
TRBV10-3	TRBJ1-2	.	.	CAAEDSRANYGYTF	TGTGCCGCCGAAGACAGCCGAGCTAACTATGGCTACACCTTC
TRBV13	TRBJ1-2	.	TRBD1	CASSHDRGGGYTF	TGTGCCAGCAGCCACGACAGGGGTGGCGGCTACACCTTC
TRBV21-1	TRBJ2-1	.	.	CASRPRDSHNEQFF	TGTGCCAGCCGCCCCCGGGACTCCCACAATGAGCAGTTCTTC
TRBV5-1	TRBJ1-3	.	.	CASSLEGASSGNTIYF	TGCGCCAGCAGCTTGGAAGGGGCAAGCTCTGGAAACACCATATATTTT
TRBV7-2	TRBJ2-7	.	.	CASSQRGRRVEGQYF	TGTGCCAGCAGCCAGCGTGGCAGGAGGGTGGAGGGGCAGTACTTC
TRBV9	TRBJ1-5	.	.	CASSVGHNQPQHF	TGTGCCAGCAGCGTAGGGCACAATCAGCCCCAGCATTTT
TRBV1	TRBJ2-3	once	.	CASRKRERDSAKKSTDTQYF	TGCGCCAGCCGAAAACGGGAAAGGGACTCCGCAAAGAAGAGCACAGATACGCAGTATTTT
TRBV6-1	TRBJ2-1	.	.	CASSERSRGEGQFF	TGTGCCAGCAGTGAACGTAGTAGGGGGGAGGGGCAGTTCTTC
TRBV6-1	TRBJ2-7	.	.	CASSGQSKAVQYF	TGTGCCAGCAGTGGACAGTCTAAGGCAGTGCAGTACTTC
TRBV7-2	TRBJ1-6	.	.	CASSLSTGTLHF	TGTGCCAGCAGCTTGTCGACAGGCACCCTCCACTTT